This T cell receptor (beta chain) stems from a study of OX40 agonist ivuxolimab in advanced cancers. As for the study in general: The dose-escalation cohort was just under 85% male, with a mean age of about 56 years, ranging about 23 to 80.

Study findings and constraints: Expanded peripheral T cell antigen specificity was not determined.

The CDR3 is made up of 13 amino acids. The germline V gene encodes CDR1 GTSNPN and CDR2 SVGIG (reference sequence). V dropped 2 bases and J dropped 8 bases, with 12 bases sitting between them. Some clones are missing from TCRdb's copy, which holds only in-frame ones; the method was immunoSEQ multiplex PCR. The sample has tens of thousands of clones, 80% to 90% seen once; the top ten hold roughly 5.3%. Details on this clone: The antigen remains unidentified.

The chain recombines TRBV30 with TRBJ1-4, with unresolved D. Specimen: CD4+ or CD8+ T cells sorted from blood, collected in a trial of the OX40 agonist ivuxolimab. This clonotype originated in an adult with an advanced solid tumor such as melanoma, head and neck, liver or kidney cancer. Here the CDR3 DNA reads TGTGCCTGGAGTCCGATGGGCGGGGAAAAACTGTTTTTT. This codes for CAWSPMGGEKLFF.